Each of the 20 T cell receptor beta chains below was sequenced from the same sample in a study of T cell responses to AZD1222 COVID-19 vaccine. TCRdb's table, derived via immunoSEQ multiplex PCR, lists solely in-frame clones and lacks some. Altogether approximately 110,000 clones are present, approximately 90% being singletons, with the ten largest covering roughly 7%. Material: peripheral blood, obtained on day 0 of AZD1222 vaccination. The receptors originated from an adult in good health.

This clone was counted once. The CDR3 spells CASSPDGYEQYF. The CDR3 DNA reads TGTGCCAGCAGCCCGGACGGATACGAGCAGTACTTC. The chain joins TRBV6-2 or TRBV6-3 to TRBJ2-7; D gene uncertain. Germline CDR1 MNHEY, CDR2 SVGEGT. V was clipped by 6 bases and J by 4 bases, with 10 bases between them. The CDR3 length is 12 residues.

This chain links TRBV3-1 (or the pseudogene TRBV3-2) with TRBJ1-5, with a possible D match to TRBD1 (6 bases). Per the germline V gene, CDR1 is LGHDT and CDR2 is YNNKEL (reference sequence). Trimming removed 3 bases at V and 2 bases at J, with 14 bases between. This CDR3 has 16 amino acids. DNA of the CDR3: TGTGCCAGCAGCCAGTCGGGGGGCGCCGGCAATCAGCCCCAGCATTTT. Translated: CASSQSGGAGNQPQHF.

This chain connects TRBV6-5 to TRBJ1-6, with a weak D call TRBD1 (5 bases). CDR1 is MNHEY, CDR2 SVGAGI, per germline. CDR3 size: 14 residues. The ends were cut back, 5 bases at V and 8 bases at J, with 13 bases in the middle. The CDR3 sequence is CASSLTRDDSPLHF. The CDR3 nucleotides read TGTGCCAGCAGTCTTACCCGGGACGATTCACCCCTCCACTTT.

The CDR3 DNA is TGCGCCAGCAGTGGGACAGGGGGCCCGTGGAACACTGAAGCTTTCTTT. Encoded protein: CASSGTGGPWNTEAFF. The V gene is TRBV5-1, the J gene TRBJ1-1; 12 positions agree with TRBD1. Germline CDR1 is SGHRS and CDR2 is YFSETQ. This CDR3 contains 16 residues. With V trimmed by 5 bases and J by 1 base, 6 bases remained unmatched.

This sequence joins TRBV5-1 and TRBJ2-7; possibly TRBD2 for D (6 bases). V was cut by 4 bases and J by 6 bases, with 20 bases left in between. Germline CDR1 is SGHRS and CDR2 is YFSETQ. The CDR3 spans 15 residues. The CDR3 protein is CASSPRWGVGGEQYF. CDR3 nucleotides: TGCGCCAGCAGCCCCCGCTGGGGGGTAGGTGGCGAGCAGTACTTC. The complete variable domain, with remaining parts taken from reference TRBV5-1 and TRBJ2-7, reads KAGVTQTPRYLIKTRGQQVTLSCSPISGHRSVSWYQQTPGQGLQFLFEYFSETQRNKGNFPGRFSGRQFSNSRSEMNVSTLELGDSALYLCASSPRWGVGGEQYFGPGTRLTVT.

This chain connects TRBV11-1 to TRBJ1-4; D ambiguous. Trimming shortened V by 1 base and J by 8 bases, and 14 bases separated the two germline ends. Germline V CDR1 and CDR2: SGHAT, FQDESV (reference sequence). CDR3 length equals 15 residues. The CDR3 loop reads CASSLGIRQSEKLFF. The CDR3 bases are TGTGCCAGCAGCTTAGGGATTCGGCAATCGGAAAAACTGTTTTTT.

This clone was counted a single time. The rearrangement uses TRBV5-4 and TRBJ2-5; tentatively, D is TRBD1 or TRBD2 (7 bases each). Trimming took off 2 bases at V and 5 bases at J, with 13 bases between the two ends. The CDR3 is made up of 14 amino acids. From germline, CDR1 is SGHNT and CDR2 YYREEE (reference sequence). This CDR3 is CASSFRQGGETQYF. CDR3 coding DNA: TGTGCCAGCAGCTTCCGACAGGGAGGGGAGACCCAGTACTTC.

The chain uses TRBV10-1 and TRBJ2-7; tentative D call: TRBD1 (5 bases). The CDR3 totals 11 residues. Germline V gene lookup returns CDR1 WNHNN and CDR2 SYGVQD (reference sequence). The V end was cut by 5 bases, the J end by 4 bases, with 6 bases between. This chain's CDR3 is CASSSGYEQYF. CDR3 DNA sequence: TGCGCCAGCAGTTCAGGGTACGAGCAGTACTTC.

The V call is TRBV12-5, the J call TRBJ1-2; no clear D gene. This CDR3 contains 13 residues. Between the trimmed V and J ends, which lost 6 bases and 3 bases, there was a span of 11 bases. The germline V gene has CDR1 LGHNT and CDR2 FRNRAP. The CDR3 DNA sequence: TGTGCTAGTGGGGGTCTGGGTGACTATGGCTACACCTTC. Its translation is CASGGLGDYGYTF.

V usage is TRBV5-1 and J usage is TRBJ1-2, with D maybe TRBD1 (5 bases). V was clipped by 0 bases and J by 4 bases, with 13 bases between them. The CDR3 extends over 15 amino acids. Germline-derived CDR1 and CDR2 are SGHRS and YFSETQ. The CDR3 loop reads CASSLDLPGPYGYTF. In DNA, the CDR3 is TGCGCCAGCAGCTTGGACCTCCCGGGGCCCTATGGCTACACCTTC.

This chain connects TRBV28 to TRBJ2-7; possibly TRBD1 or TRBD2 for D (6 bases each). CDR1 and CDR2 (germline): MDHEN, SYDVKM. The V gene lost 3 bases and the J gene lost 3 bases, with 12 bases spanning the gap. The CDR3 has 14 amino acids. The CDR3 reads CASSLVQGGYEQYF. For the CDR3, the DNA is TGTGCCAGCAGTTTGGTACAGGGAGGCTACGAGCAGTACTTC.

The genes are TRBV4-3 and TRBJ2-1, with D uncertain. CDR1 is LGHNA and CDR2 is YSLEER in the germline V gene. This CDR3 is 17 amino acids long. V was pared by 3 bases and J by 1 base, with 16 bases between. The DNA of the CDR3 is TGCGCCAGCAGCCATTCCCTCGACCATGGATCCTACAATGAGCAGTTCTTC. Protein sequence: CASSHSLDHGSYNEQFF.

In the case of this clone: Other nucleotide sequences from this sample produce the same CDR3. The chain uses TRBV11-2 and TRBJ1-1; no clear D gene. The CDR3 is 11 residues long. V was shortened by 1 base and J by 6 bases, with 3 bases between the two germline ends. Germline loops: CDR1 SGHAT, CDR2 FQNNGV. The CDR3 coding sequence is TGTGCCAGCAGCTTAGGGCCTGAAGCTTTCTTT. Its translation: CASSLGPEAFF.

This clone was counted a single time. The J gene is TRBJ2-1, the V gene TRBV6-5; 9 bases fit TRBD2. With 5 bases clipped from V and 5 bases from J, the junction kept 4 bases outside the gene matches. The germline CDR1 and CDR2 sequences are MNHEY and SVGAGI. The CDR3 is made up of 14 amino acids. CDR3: CASSTGLAHNEQFF. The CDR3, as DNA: TGTGCCAGCAGTACCGGACTAGCGCACAATGAGCAGTTCTTC.

As DNA, the CDR3 is TGCGCCAGCTTCTGGGACGGGACAGATACGCAGTATTTT. Translated, it gives CASFWDGTDTQYF. The chain employs TRBV5-1 and TRBJ2-3; TRBD1 or TRBD2 may be the D gene (5 bases each). Germline V lookup: CDR1 SGHRS, CDR2 YFSETQ. This CDR3 comprises 13 residues. Trimming took off 7 bases at V and 3 bases at J, with 12 bases between the two ends. The full variable domain, its missing parts supplied by reference TRBV5-1 and TRBJ2-3, is KAGVTQTPRYLIKTRGQQVTLSCSPISGHRSVSWYQQTPGQGLQFLFEYFSETQRNKGNFPGRFSGRQFSNSRSEMNVSTLELGDSALYLCASFWDGTDTQYFGPGTRLTVL.

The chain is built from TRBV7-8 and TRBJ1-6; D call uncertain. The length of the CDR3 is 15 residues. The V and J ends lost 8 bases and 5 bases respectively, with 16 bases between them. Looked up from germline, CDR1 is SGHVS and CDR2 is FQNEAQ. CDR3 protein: CASRSGPWDNSPLHF. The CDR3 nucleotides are TGTGCCAGCCGGAGCGGGCCTTGGGATAATTCACCCCTCCACTTT.

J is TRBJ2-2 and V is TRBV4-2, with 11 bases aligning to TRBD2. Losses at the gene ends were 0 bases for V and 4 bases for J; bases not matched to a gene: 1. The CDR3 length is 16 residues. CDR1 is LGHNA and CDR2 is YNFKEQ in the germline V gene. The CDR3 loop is CASSQEGLAVTGELFF. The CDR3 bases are TGTGCCAGCAGCCAAGAGGGACTAGCGGTCACCGGGGAGCTGTTTTTT.

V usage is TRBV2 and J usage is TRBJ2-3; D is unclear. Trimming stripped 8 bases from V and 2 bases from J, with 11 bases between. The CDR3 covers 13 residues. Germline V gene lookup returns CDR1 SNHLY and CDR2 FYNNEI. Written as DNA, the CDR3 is TGTGCCAGCCAACCACCCTTCACAGATACGCAGTATTTT. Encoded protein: CASQPPFTDTQYF. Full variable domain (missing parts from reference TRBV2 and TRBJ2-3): EPEVTQTPSHQVTQMGQEVILRCVPISNHLYFYWYRQILGQKVEFLVSFYNNEISEKSEIFDDQFSVERPDGSNFTLKIRSTKLEDSAMYFCASQPPFTDTQYFGPGTRLTVL.

CDR3 region: CASRRQGAGYQPQHF. Here the CDR3 DNA reads TGTGCCAGCAGACGACAGGGGGCCGGGTATCAGCCCCAGCATTTT. The chain has TRBV27 and TRBJ1-5, with 10 nucleotides matching TRBD1. After removal of 6 bases from V and 5 bases from J, the junction contained 7 bases not matched to a gene. The length of the CDR3 is 15 residues. Germline lookup yields CDR1 MNHEY and CDR2 SMNVEV (reference sequence).

The CDR3 DNA reads as TGTGCCAGCAGCTTAGCGCGGGTGGTTCCCTACCAAGAGACCCAGTACTTC. It codes for CASSLARVVPYQETQYF. This sequence joins TRBV7-8 and TRBJ2-5, with a tentative D call TRBD2 (5 bases). V lost 0 bases and J 0 bases, leaving 14 bases between the germline ends. CDR1 and CDR2 (germline): SGHVS, FQNEAQ. This CDR3 has 17 amino acids.